Listed here is a single TCR beta chain. Its antigen is unknown. No base quality information exists; no much larger clone differs at one position. At the junction V is shortened by 4 bases and J by 4 bases; bases outside the gene matches: 14. CDR1 and CDR2, looked up from the germline V gene (reference sequence), are SGHKS and YYEKEE. CDR3 length: 17 amino acids, cysteine to phenylalanine. Only the CDR3 portion is preserved as DNA: 51 bases, with reading frame beginning at the first base. The sample's time point label is to be understood as: about 28 days (+/-7) after the second vaccine dose. AZD1222 recipients given second doses at about 4 weeks or at about 12 weeks were pooled, since spike-specific TCR depth and breadth were not found to differ between the two schedules. The vaccinee samples were drawn from two UK trials, COV001 and COV002, one of which was a single-blind randomized controlled phase 2/3 trial testing AZD1222 (ChAdOx1 nCoV-19) in healthy adults. For TCRbeta chain sequencing, PBMC samples from trial participants were taken at day 0 and at day 28 after the second dose.

The sample is drawn from a study of T cell responses to AZD1222 COVID-19 vaccine (dated by TCRdb to the early 2020s). With regard to the full study: TCR sequencing covered some 240 trial participants: 200 to 220 given two doses of AZD1222 and about 26 given two doses of MenACWY control vaccine. Trial participants were enrolled by age into subgroups of 18-55, 56-69 and 70-plus years, and around 140, 26 and 57 TCR-sequenced participants, respectively, were included in these subgroups.

The CDR3 regions of human TCRbeta chains were analyzed by immunosequencing. Per the authors' processing: Repertoire TCRs were matched against a reference library of SARS-CoV-2-specific TCRs generated with the MIRA antigen-specificity platform. Breadth meant the fraction of unique TCRs that were SARS-CoV-2-associated, whereas depth meant the fraction of total T cells that were SARS-CoV-2-associated. Using the MIRA data, every spike-specific TCR was mapped to the spike region that the TCR reacted to and assigned to either a CD4 or a CD8 class. Log10-transformed breadth and depth values were compared by one-way ANOVA with Sidak's multiple comparisons tests. Held by TCRdb, this immuneACCESS table contains in-frame sequences only and omits some clones. Under half of the omission traces to an unresolved V gene where checked; the cause of the rest is unknown. D and trimming were read from the DNA, whereas the V and J calls and clone size are those reported in that table. In all, the sample holds about 110,000 clones, and around 93% of those were seen once. The ten largest clones take up 2.5% to 3% of the sample.

The paper's findings and limits, for the study overall: The vaccine-associated CD4 TCRs covered the entire spike protein, and the dominant responses fell in regions 160-218 and 743-854. Participants were mostly white British and included more females than males, and it was suggested by the authors that clonal diversity may have been underestimated. Because no day 14 peak-response samples were available, the repertoires could be characterized only after the peak T cell response. Nearly half of unique spike-specific TCRs reportedly recognized epitopes outside regions mutated in the B.1.351 and B.1.1.7 variants. The 56-69-year group was small, and its depth increase did not reach significance, likely because of low power. Conclusions about previously exposed vaccinees were limited because only a handful of AZD1222 recipients were SARS-CoV-2 seropositive at baseline. After two AZD1222 doses, both the breadth and the depth of spike-specific TCRs were significantly higher than at day 0 and than in MenACWY recipients.

The V and J segments used are TRBV5-5 and TRBJ2-7; 10 junctional bases match TRBD1. The sequencing here drew on peripheral blood, taken 28 days after the second AZD1222 dose. This receptor was obtained from an adult who received the AZD1222 COVID-19 vaccine. For the CDR3, the sequence is CASSGGDRGNAGYEQYF. The DNA is TGTGCCAGCAGCGGGGGGGACAGGGGAAATGCTGGATACGAGCAGTACTTC.